Included here is one T cell receptor beta chain sequence, with context. Its antigen is unknown. The sample is drawn from a study of cytomegalovirus exposure and HLA in healthy donors. On the study more broadly: Ancestry clustering placed more than 80% of around 400 genotyped donors in the Caucasian-associated cluster.

Study conclusions and caveats: Most sequenced TCRs were rare (though some public TCRs occurred in many donors).

Primers included in the PCR were 60 Vbeta and 13 Jbeta primers. Sequenced by immunoSEQ multiplex PCR; TCRdb stores in-frame clones only, minus some. Among some 120,000 clones listed, less than 20% were seen once. Sequenced input: PBMCs. The sequence was collected from a woman aged 18 to 35 in good health and CMV-seronegative.

The CDR3 DNA reads as TGTGCCAGTGTGCCGGGGGGTGCGAACACCGGGGAGCTGTTTTTT. Residues: CASVPGGANTGELFF. This chain links TRBV27 with TRBJ2-2; 7 bases align to TRBD2. The CDR3 consists of 15 residues. The V gene end was trimmed by 9 bases and the J gene end by 0 bases; junction bases not matched to a gene: 7. From germline, CDR1 is MNHEY and CDR2 SMNVEV (reference sequence).